Listed here is a single T cell receptor beta chain. Its antigen is undetermined. Clones were sequenced by immunoSEQ multiplex PCR, and TCRdb holds only the in-frame ones, with some missing. There are roughly 62,000 clones in the sample; approximately 89% occur only once, and 1.5% to 2% lies in the top ten. These data originate in a study of a mutant IDH1 vaccine in newly diagnosed glioma. Overall study: Patients in the study were vaccinated eight times, receiving shots in weeks 1, 3, 5, 7, 11, 15, 19 and 23. The therapy given earlier, which was standard therapy, consisted of radiotherapy, temozolomide, or both, and most of the patients received both. Study results and limitations: Vaccine-induced responses were seen in roughly 93% of patients, spanning several MHC alleles.

The time point: week 11, during vaccination. Vaccination used 300 ug of mutant IDH1 20-mer peptide per dose, with topical imiquimod. New IDH1-mutant, ATRX-lost WHO grade 3 or 4 astrocytomas occurred in donors. The sample here was PBMCs, taken from a glioma patient whose treatment included an IDH1 peptide vaccine. The TCR sequence derives from a man aged 35 to 55 with glioma.

CDR3 protein: CASSVNFRNTIYF. The CDR3 DNA follows: TGTGCCAGCAGTGTGAATTTCAGAAACACCATATATTTT. The chain couples TRBV6-5 to TRBJ1-3; D not certain. Germline values: CDR1 MNHEY, CDR2 SVGAGI. The CDR3 consists of 13 residues. V was shortened by 5 bases and J by 5 bases, with 10 bases between the two germline ends.